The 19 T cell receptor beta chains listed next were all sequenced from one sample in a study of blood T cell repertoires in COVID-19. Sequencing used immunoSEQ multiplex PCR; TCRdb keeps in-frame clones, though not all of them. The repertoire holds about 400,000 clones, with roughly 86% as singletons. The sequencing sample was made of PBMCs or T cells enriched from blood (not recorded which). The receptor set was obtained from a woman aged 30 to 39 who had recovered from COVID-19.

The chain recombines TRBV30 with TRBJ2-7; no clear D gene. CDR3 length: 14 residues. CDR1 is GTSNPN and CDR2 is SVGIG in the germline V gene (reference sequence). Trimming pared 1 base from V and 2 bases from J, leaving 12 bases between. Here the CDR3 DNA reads TGTGCCTGGAGTGGCACACAGAACCCCTACGAGCAGTACTTC. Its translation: CAWSGTQNPYEQYF.

CDR3 sequence (DNA): TGTGCCAGCAGCTACAGGGGAGCCTCCTACAATGAGCAGTTCTTC. Protein: CASSYRGASYNEQFF. The V gene is TRBV3-1 (or the pseudogene TRBV3-2), the J gene TRBJ2-1; 7 nucleotides agree with TRBD1. The V and J ends lost 5 bases and 0 bases, in that order; junction bases with no gene match: 4. The V gene's germline CDR1 is LGHDT and CDR2 YNNKEL (reference sequence). The CDR3 has 15 residues.

CDR3 amino acids: CASSYPRYEQFF. DNA of the CDR3: TGTGCCAGCAGTTACCCTAGATACGAGCAGTTCTTC. This chain connects TRBV6-2 or TRBV6-3 to TRBJ2-1; D uncertain. Trimming pared 2 bases from V and 10 bases from J, leaving 9 bases between. CDR1 is MNHEY and CDR2 is SVGEGT in the germline V gene. There are 12 residues in the CDR3.

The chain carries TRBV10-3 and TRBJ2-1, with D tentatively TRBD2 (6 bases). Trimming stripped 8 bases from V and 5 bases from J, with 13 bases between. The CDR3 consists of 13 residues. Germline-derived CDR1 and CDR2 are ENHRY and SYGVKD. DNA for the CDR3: TGTGCCATCGGTTCTTGGGGGGACAATGAGCAGTTCTTC. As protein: CAIGSWGDNEQFF.

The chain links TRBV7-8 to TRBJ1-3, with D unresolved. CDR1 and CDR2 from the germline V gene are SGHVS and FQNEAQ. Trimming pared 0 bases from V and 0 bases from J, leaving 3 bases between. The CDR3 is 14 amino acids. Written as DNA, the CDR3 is TGTGCCAGCAGCTTAGCCAGCTCTGGAAACACCATATATTTT. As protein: CASSLASSGNTIYF.

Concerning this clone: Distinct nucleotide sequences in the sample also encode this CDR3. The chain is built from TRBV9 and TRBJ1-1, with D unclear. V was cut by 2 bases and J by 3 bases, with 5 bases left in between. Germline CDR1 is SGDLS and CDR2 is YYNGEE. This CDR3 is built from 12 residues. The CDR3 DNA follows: TGTGCCAGCAGCGTGGCAGACACTGAAGCTTTCTTT. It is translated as CASSVADTEAFF. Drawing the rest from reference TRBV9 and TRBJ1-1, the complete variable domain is DSGVTQTPKHLITATGQRVTLRCSPRSGDLSVYWYQQSLDQGLQFLIQYYNGEERAKGNILERFSAQQFPDLHSELNLSSLELGDSALYFCASSVADTEAFFGQGTRLTVV.

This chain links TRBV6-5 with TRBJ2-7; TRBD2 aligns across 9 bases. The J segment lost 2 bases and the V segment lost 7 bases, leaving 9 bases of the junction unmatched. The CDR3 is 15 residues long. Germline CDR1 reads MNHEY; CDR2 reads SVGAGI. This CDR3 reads CASTTAGTSTYEQYF. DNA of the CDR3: TGTGCCAGCACAACTGCCGGGACTAGCACCTACGAGCAGTACTTC.

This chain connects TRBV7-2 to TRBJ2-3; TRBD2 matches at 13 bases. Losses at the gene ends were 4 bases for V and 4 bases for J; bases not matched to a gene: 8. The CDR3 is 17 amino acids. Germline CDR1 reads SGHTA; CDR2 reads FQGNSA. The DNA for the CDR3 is TGTGCCAGCAGCTCCGGGACTAGCGGGAATTTTCCAGATACGCAGTATTTT. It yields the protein CASSSGTSGNFPDTQYF.

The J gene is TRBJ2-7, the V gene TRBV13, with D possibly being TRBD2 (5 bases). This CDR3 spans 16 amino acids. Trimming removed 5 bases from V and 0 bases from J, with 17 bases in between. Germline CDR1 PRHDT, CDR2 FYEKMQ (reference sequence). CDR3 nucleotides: TGTGCCAGCAGCCGGCTCGGGGATAGCTCCTCCTACGAGCAGTACTTC. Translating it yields CASSRLGDSSSYEQYF.

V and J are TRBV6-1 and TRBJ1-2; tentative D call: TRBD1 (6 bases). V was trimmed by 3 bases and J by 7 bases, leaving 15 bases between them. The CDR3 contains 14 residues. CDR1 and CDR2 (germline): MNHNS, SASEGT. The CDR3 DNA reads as TGTGCCAGCAGTGAGTCGGCAGGGGAAGTTGGCTACACCTTC. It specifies CASSESAGEVGYTF.

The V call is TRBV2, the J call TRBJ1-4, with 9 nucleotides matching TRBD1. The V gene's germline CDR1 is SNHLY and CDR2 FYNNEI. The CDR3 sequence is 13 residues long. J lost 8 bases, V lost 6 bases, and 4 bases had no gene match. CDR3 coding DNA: TGTGCCAGCAGGGGACAGGGCGCAGAAAAACTGTTTTTT. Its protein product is CASRGQGAEKLFF.

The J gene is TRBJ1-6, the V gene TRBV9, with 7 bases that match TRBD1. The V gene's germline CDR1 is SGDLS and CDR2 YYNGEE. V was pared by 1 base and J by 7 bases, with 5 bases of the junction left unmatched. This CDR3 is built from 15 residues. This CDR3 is CASSVNGRGNSPLHF. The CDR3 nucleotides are TGTGCCAGCAGCGTAAACGGCAGGGGGAATTCACCCCTCCACTTT.

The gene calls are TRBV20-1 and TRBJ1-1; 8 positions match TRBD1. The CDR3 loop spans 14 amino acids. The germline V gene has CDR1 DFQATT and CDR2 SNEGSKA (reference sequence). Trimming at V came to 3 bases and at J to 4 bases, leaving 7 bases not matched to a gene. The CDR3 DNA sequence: TGCAGTGCTAGTAAGGGACAGGCGCGCACTGAAGCTTTCTTT. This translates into CSASKGQARTEAFF.

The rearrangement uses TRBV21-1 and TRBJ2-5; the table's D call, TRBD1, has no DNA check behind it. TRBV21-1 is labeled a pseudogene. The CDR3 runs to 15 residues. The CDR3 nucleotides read TGTGCCAGCATTGGGTCGTGGGCAAAGCAAGAGACCCAGTACTTC. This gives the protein CASIGSWAKQETQYF.

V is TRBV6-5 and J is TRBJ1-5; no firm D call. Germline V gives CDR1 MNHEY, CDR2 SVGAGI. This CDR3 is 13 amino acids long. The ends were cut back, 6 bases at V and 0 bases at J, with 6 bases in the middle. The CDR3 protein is CASSAGSNQPQHF. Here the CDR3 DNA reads TGTGCCAGCAGCGCGGGTAGCAATCAGCCCCAGCATTTT.

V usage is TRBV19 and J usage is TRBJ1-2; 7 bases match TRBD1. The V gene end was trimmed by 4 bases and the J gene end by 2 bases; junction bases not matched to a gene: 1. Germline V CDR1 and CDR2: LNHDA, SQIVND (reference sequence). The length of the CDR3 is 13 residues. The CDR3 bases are TGTGCCAGTAGTAGGGGACAGAACTATGGCTACACCTTC. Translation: CASSRGQNYGYTF.

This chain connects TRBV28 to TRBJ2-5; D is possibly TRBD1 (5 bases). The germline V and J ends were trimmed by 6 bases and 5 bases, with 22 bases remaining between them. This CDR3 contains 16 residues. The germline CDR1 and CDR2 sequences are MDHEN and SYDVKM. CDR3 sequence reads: CASRRGRVRVSETQYF. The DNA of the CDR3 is TGTGCCAGCAGGCGAGGCCGGGTCAGGGTGTCGGAGACCCAGTACTTC.

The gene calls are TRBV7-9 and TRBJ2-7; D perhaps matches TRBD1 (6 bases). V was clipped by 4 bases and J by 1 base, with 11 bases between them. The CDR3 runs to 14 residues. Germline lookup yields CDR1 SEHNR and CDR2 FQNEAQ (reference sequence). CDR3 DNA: TGTGCCAGCAGCTCGACCGACAGGTCCTACGAGCAGTACTTC. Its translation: CASSSTDRSYEQYF. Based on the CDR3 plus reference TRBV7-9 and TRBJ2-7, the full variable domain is DTGVSQNPRHKITKRGQNVTFRCDPISEHNRLYWYRQTLGQGPEFLTYFQNEAQLEKSRLLSDRFSAERPKGSFSTLEIQRTEQGDSAMYLCASSSTDRSYEQYFGPGTRLTVT.

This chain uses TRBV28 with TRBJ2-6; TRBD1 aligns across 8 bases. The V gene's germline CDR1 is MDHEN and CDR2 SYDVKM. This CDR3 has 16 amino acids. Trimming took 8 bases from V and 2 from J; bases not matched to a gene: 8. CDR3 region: CASGTGGSAGANVLTF. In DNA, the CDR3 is TGTGCCAGCGGGACAGGTGGGAGTGCTGGGGCCAACGTCCTGACTTTC.